The 2 T cell receptor beta chains below come from one sample, sequenced in a study of T cell repertoires in cytomegalovirus infection. No antigen is known for these receptors. TCRdb analysed the reads with MiXCR anew, one entry per CDR3 protein. The sample holds around 570,000 distinct CDR3 sequences, 35% to 50% seen once. Sequenced material: cultured PBMCs, taken from culture after CMV antigen stimulation. These TCRs come from a human donor in good health (CMV status not recorded). Some clones in this sample may be carry-over from other donors' samples.

This sequence joins TRBV2 and TRBJ2-7, with D unclear. The V gene's germline CDR1 is SNHLY and CDR2 FYNNEI. This CDR3 comprises 13 residues. Trimming shortened V by 2 bases and J by 6 bases, and 11 bases separated the two germline ends. The CDR3 is CASSESGDGEQYF. CDR3 DNA sequence: TGTGCCAGCAGTGAATCGGGTGATGGCGAGCAGTACTTC.

This chain uses TRBV2 with TRBJ2-5, with TRBD2 as a possible D gene (6 bases). The germline gives CDR1 SNHLY, CDR2 FYNNEI. The ends were cut back, 8 bases at V and 14 bases at J, with 18 bases in the middle. The CDR3 loop spans 11 amino acids. DNA for the CDR3: TGTGCCAGCGGAAATCTAGCGCAACCTTACTTC. This codes for CASGNLAQPYF. The full variable domain, rest sourced from reference TRBV2 and TRBJ2-5, is EPEVTQTPSHQVTQMGQEVILRCVPISNHLYFYWYRQILGQKVEFLVSFYNNEISEKSEIFDDQFSVERPDGSNFTLKIRSTKLEDSAMYFCASGNLAQPYFGPGTRLLVL.